A single count supports the clone carrying this T cell receptor beta chain. The data stem from a study of blood T cell repertoires in COVID-19. On the study more broadly: Material from acute and convalescent COVID-19 was sourced from the United States, Italy and Spain. Sources were T cells, B-cell-depleted T cells, or PBMCs; the material itself was cDNA or gDNA.

TCRdb's table, derived via immunoSEQ multiplex PCR, lists solely in-frame clones and lacks some. The sample has 200,000 or so clones, 65% to 85% seen once. Germline V gene data show CDR1 as GTSNPN and CDR2 as SVGIG (reference sequence). Trimming removed 3 bases at V and 8 bases at J, with 16 bases between. This CDR3 comprises 13 residues. Input material: peripheral blood. This sequence was found in a woman in her twenties or thirties with acute or convalescent COVID-19. The V and J genes are TRBV30 and TRBJ1-2; D remains ambiguous. The CDR3 is CAWRDGGLRGYTF. The DNA of the CDR3 is TGTGCCTGGAGGGATGGCGGATTGAGAGGCTACACCTTC.